The present entry profiles one TCR beta chain with its context. The junction differs from germline at one of its ends, possibly a read error. The CDR3 covers 11 residues. Germline CDR1 reads LNHNV; CDR2 reads YYDKDF (reference sequence). Tregs were sorted as CD4+CD25+CD127-/low cells. TCRdb analysed the 5' RACE reads with MiXCR anew, one entry per CDR3 protein. The sample holds about 9,000 distinct CDR3 sequences, more than 40% seen once. The receptor comes from a female donor with breast cancer. Sequencing used Tregs sorted from a lymph node. The chain recombines TRBV15 with TRBJ2-1, with a weak D call TRBD2 (6 bases). The chain's CDR3 is CATSTSSVRLF. The CDR3 DNA is TGTGCCACCAGCACCTCTAGCGTACGTCTCTTC.